The entry below gives a single TCR beta chain sequence along with its context. Its antigen is unidentified. Sequence at one end of the junction differs from germline and may be a read error. The data are from a study of T cell clones after liver transplantation. Whole-study context: Graft-donor-reactive sequences were compared with third-party-reactive TCRbeta sequences from pre-transplant mixed lymphocyte reactions.

This CDR3 comprises 12 residues. Germline values: CDR1 MNHNY, CDR2 SVGAGI (reference sequence). Study results and caveats: Small, mixed patient groups and varying post-transplant times limit these conclusions.

The table came from immunoSEQ multiplex PCR; TCRdb's copy has only in-frame clones and leaves some out. This sample has about 75,000 clones; approximately 81% occur once, and the top ten carry 2.1%. This TCR was sampled from a human patient who received a liver transplant. Certain T cells may be donor cells from the graft. This material consisted of CD4+ T cells from blood, taken less than 50 months after liver transplant. The chain joins TRBV6-6 to TRBJ1-5, with D tentatively TRBD1 (5 bases). CDR3 protein: CASSAISGNPYF. CDR3 sequence (DNA): TGTGCCAGCAGTGCCATATCAGGGAATCCGTATTTT.